This T cell receptor beta chain is from a study of beta chain features in type 1 diabetes. Whole-study findings and limits: It was among patients, rather than healthy donors, that naive, central memory and Treg TCRB repertoires appeared more similar.

This clone showed up just a few times. Antigen unknown. Germline V gene lookup returns CDR1 SGHAT and CDR2 FQNNGV. V was cut by 5 bases and J by 11 bases, with 13 bases left in between. The length of the CDR3 is 11 residues. Heparinised blood was drawn once per donor, averaging approximately 100 mL. Purity above 95% was achieved in all sorted populations. The investigators reverse transcribed all of the isolated RNA, so they sequenced expressed TCRB transcripts. Measured with immunoSEQ multiplex PCR; TCRdb has only the in-frame clones, and not every one. This table holds 140,000 to 150,000 clones, 10% found once.

The source of this sequence is a man aged 18 to 30 in good health. The source material was naive CD4+ T cells from blood. The rearrangement links TRBV11-2 to TRBJ2-7; maybe TRBD2 (5 bases). CDR3 residues: CASSPRVMKYF. The CDR3 nucleotides read TGTGCCAGCAGCCCGAGGGTCATGAAGTACTTC.